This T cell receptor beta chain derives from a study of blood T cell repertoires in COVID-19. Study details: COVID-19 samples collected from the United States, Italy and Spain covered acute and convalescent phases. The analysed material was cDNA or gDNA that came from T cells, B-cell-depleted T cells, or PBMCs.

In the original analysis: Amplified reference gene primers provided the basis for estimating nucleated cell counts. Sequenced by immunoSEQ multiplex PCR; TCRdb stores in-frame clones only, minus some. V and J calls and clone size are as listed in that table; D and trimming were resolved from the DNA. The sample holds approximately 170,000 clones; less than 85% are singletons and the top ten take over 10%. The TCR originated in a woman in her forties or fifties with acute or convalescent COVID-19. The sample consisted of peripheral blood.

The CDR3 reads CATSRDVTGRETQYF. Written as DNA, the CDR3 is TGTGCCACCAGCAGAGATGTGACCGGGAGAGAGACCCAGTACTTC. V is TRBV15 and J is TRBJ2-5; possible D gene TRBD2, 6 bases. Looked up from germline, CDR1 is LNHNV and CDR2 is YYDKDF (reference sequence). This CDR3 spans 15 amino acids. Trimming stripped 0 bases from V and 4 bases from J, with 12 bases between. The full variable domain, in which reference TRBV15 and TRBJ2-5 provide the parts outside the CDR3, is DAMVIQNPRYQVTQFGKPVTLSCSQTLNHNVMYWYQQKSSQAPKLLFHYYDKDFNNEADTPDNFQSRRPNTSFCFLDIRSPGLGDTAMYLCATSRDVTGRETQYFGPGTRLLVL.